This is a list of T cell receptor beta chains from one sample in a study of early T cells in non-severe SARS-CoV-2 infection. TCRdb processed the 5' RACE reads anew with MiXCR; each CDR3 protein has one entry. The data contain around 45,000 distinct CDR3 sequences, around 6.8% of them seen just once; the ten biggest clones take up approximately 8%. The specimen was whole blood. These receptors were collected from an adult who was a healthcare worker with PCR-confirmed SARS-CoV-2 infection or an uninfected control (not recorded which). Each CDR3 is given with its conserved first and last residue. The order of the fields is J gene, V gene, clone size, CDR3 protein. Only part of the rows carry a size: once, few, many, or a class if the clone is expanded.

TRBJ2-3 | TRBV12-3/TRBV12-4 | many | CASSPDAGYTAQYF
TRBJ2-1 | TRBV6-5 | few | CASSYSGPGLERVSSYNEQFF
TRBJ1-5 | TRBV29-1 | many | CSARVGNQPQHF
TRBJ1-2 | TRBV24-1 | NA | CATSRQDINYGYTF
TRBJ1-1 | TRBV5-1 | many | CASSSVTTGRRTEAFF
TRBJ2-3 | TRBV4-3 | many | CASSQFDLSTDTQYF
TRBJ2-1 | TRBV10-3 | NA | CALSGTGGTNEQFF
TRBJ2-7 | TRBV12-3/TRBV12-4 | few | CASRRDPQTYEQYF
TRBJ2-7 | TRBV3-1 | few | CASSQSPRNIYEQYF
TRBJ2-1 | TRBV4-3 | NA | CASSQAMNRGDEQFF
TRBJ2-5 | TRBV4-1 | few | CASSQGTSVRETQYF
TRBJ2-2 | TRBV10-3 | NA | CAIAVGVYTGELFF
TRBJ1-1 | TRBV28 | few | CASSLTGEAFF
TRBJ1-1 | TRBV5-4 | NA | CASSLVQGDTEAFF
TRBJ1-2 | TRBV30 | many | CAWRFSGLTDGYTF
TRBJ1-6 | TRBV28 | many | CASSLGTADSYNSPLHF
TRBJ1-6 | TRBV3-1 | many | CASSLFPGTANSPLHF
TRBJ2-2 | TRBV4-1 | NA | CASSQEHSNRELFF
TRBJ2-7 | TRBV5-6 | many | CASSFPSLGTYEQYF
TRBJ2-7 | TRBV24-1 | NA | CATSGEGTSGSYEQYF
TRBJ2-1 | TRBV20-1 | NA | CSASSGYEQFF
TRBJ1-2 | TRBV29-1 | many | CSVVPLVKPYGYTF
TRBJ2-5 | TRBV29-1 | NA | CSVEATSGGGETQYF
TRBJ2-5 | TRBV29-1 | many | CSVELGTYQETQYF
TRBJ1-2 | TRBV6-5 | many | CASSSTDSNYGYTF
TRBJ1-2 | TRBV7-6 | NA | CASSWGQGLDGYTF
TRBJ1-4 | TRBV4-1 | many | CASSQGAGPRNEKLFF
TRBJ1-1 | TRBV25-1 | many | CASSEYGPEAFF
TRBJ2-1 | TRBV4-3 | few | CASSQDRLSGRHGNEQFF
TRBJ2-7 | TRBV4-3 | NA | CASSHLLTGPAEQYF
TRBJ2-5 | TRBV18 | many | CASSYVGKETQYF
TRBJ2-7 | TRBV7-2 | few | CASSLDPTGYYEQYF
TRBJ2-3 | TRBV12-3/TRBV12-4 | NA | CASSGGGNTDTQYF
TRBJ2-3 | TRBV7-8 | few | CASSFGQGAGDTQYF
TRBJ2-1 | TRBV6-2/TRBV6-3 | many | CASGQGSEQFF
TRBJ1-6 | TRBV4-2 | NA | CASSQEVVRSGNSPLHF
TRBJ2-1 | TRBV6-2/TRBV6-3 | NA | CASSRGLAAANEQFF
TRBJ1-2 | TRBV4-1 | many | CASSQGVGETAYGYTF
TRBJ1-2 | TRBV4-3 | few | CASSQDKRQGRGYTF
TRBJ2-2 | TRBV5-1 | NA | CASSLVASAGELFF
TRBJ1-2 | TRBV5-1 | NA | CASSSTTGNYGYTF
TRBJ2-3 | TRBV29-1 | few | CSVESGGLRDTQYF
TRBJ1-1 | TRBV7-6 | many | CASSPTPEMNTEAFF
TRBJ2-7 | TRBV5-6 | few | CASSLGARVRYEQYF
TRBJ1-2 | TRBV7-2 | many | CASSEKQGVNYGYTF
TRBJ2-1 | TRBV27 | many | CASSLSPGFPDNEQFF
TRBJ2-3 | TRBV7-2 | NA | CASSLVVARDTQYF
TRBJ2-1 | TRBV28 | few | CASSPVGGDTGGAVNEQFF
TRBJ2-3 | TRBV5-1 | many | CASSLRQGARDTQYF
TRBJ1-2 | TRBV5-1 | many | CASSGGGQNGYTF
TRBJ1-1 | TRBV20-1 | few | CSAIRGHINTEAFF
TRBJ2-5 | TRBV6-6 | NA | CASSPRLPRGETQYF
TRBJ2-5 | TRBV6-5 | NA | CASSAGILQETQYF
TRBJ2-3 | TRBV28 | many | CASRRGGLSTDTQYF